Shown below are 21 T cell receptor beta chains from a single sample sequenced in a study of blood T cell repertoires in COVID-19 (dated by TCRdb to 2019 to 2021). Library method: the immunoSEQ multiplex PCR assay. TCRdb re-hosts the immuneACCESS table, in-frame sequences only. Its copies lack some clones; in the studies checked, an unresolved V gene accounts for under half of them, and the cause for the rest is not known. The sample table lists 200,000 to 300,000 clones, around 88% of them with a count of one. About 9.3% of the sample rests with the top ten. Sequenced sample: PBMCs or T cells enriched from blood (not recorded which). The origin of the receptors is a man aged 40-55 years who had recovered from COVID-19.

The gene calls are TRBV5-1 and TRBJ1-1; 10 bases match TRBD1. The trim removed 4 bases at V and 5 bases at J, leaving 11 bases unmatched. Germline V gene data show CDR1 as SGHRS and CDR2 as YFSETQ. This CDR3 spans 16 amino acids. CDR3 residues: CASSQDRGLVLTEAFF. Here the CDR3 DNA reads TGCGCCAGCAGCCAGGACAGGGGGTTGGTCTTGACTGAAGCTTTCTTT.

The rearrangement uses TRBV18 and TRBJ2-1, with D perhaps TRBD2 (6 bases). The CDR3 has 15 residues. Germline loops: CDR1 KGHSH, CDR2 LQKENI. V gave up 6 bases and J gave up 3 bases, with 15 bases separating them. This CDR3 is CASSPGTGNYNEQFF. The CDR3 DNA sequence: TGTGCCAGCTCCCCCGGGACTGGGAACTACAATGAGCAGTTCTTC.

The V gene is TRBV27, the J gene TRBJ2-2; weak D call: TRBD1 (6 bases). Germline V lookup: CDR1 MNHEY, CDR2 SMNVEV (reference sequence). V was clipped by 0 bases and J by 4 bases, with 15 bases between them. The CDR3 loop spans 17 amino acids. CDR3 residues: CASSLSPPDSSTGELFF. CDR3 in DNA: TGTGCCAGCAGTTTATCCCCACCGGACAGTTCCACCGGGGAGCTGTTTTTT.

The chain joins TRBV7-3 to TRBJ2-2; 8 nucleotides align to TRBD1. V lost 6 bases and J lost 1; bases outside the gene matches: 4. CDR3 length: 15 residues. Looked up from germline, CDR1 is SGHTA and CDR2 is FQGTGA. The CDR3 sequence is CASRKDRGNTGELFF. DNA of the CDR3: TGTGCCAGCAGGAAAGACAGGGGGAACACCGGGGAGCTGTTTTTT.

This sequence joins TRBV29-1 and TRBJ2-1; tentatively, D is TRBD2 (7 bases). CDR3 length equals 17 residues. The germline gives CDR1 SQVTM, CDR2 ANQGSEA. V was trimmed by 6 bases and J by 4 bases, leaving 25 bases between them. The CDR3 loop reads CSVATRGGGTTYNEQFF. The DNA of the CDR3 is TGCAGCGTAGCTACGCGGGGAGGGGGGACGACGTACAATGAGCAGTTCTTC.

This chain connects TRBV7-9 to TRBJ2-1; TRBD1 might be the D (6 bases). The ends were cut back, 4 bases at V and 5 bases at J, with 18 bases in the middle. CDR1 and CDR2 from the germline V gene are SEHNR and FQNEAQ (reference sequence). The CDR3 covers 16 residues. The CDR3 sequence: CASSYPQGWRHNEQFF. The CDR3 DNA reads as TGTGCCAGCAGCTACCCCCAGGGGTGGAGGCACAATGAGCAGTTCTTC.

This chain links TRBV7-9 with TRBJ1-2; a possible D gene is TRBD1 (5 bases). Germline-derived CDR1 and CDR2 are SEHNR and FQNEAQ (reference sequence). Trimming cost V 1 base and J 6 bases, with 12 bases left between them. The CDR3 is 14 residues long. The CDR3 reads CASSLVAQGNGYTF. The CDR3 DNA reads as TGTGCCAGCAGCTTAGTTGCGCAGGGAAATGGCTACACCTTC.

This clone was counted once. The rearrangement links TRBV28 to TRBJ2-6, with TRBD2 as a possible D gene (5 bases). Germline values: CDR1 MDHEN, CDR2 SYDVKM. The CDR3 has 16 residues. Trimming left V 4 bases short and J 1 base short, with 11 bases between. In DNA, the CDR3 is TGTGCCAGCAGTTCCCTCCGGGGATCTGGGGCCAACGTCCTGACTTTC. Translating it yields CASSSLRGSGANVLTF.

The V call is TRBV19, the J call TRBJ2-5; TRBD1 matches 8 bases. The germline CDR1 and CDR2 sequences are LNHDA and SQIVND (reference sequence). The V segment lost 5 bases and the J segment 7 bases; nucleotides outside the gene matches: 9. The CDR3 is made up of 14 amino acids. CDR3 protein: CASSSQGAGLTQYF. The CDR3 nucleotides are TGTGCCAGTAGTTCCCAGGGGGCGGGCCTGACCCAGTACTTC. Filled out from reference TRBV19 and TRBJ2-5, the complete variable domain reads DGGITQSPKYLFRKEGQNVTLSCEQNLNHDAMYWYRQDPGQGLRLIYYSQIVNDFQKGDIAEGYSVSREKKESFPLTVTSAQKNPTAFYLCASSSQGAGLTQYFGPGTRLLVL.

The J gene is TRBJ1-5, the V gene TRBV29-1, with TRBD1 identical over 8 bases. The CDR3 is made up of 13 amino acids. V was pared by 5 bases and J by 7 bases, with 7 bases of the junction left unmatched. Germline V CDR1 and CDR2: SQVTM, ANQGSEA. The CDR3 DNA follows: TGCAGCGTTTATGGGACAGGAGGGCAGCCCCAGCATTTT. This encodes CSVYGTGGQPQHF.

The V gene is TRBV6-5, the J gene TRBJ1-1; D gene uncertain. Germline loops: CDR1 MNHEY, CDR2 SVGAGI. The CDR3 consists of 13 residues. The V end was cut by 6 bases, the J end by 2 bases, with 10 bases between. The DNA for the CDR3 is TGTGCCAGCAGCACAACAGATAACACTGAAGCTTTCTTT. Translation gives CASSTTDNTEAFF.

The chain is built from TRBV3-1 (or the pseudogene TRBV3-2) and TRBJ2-5; 15 nucleotides agree with TRBD2. V lost 3 bases to trimming and J lost 5 bases; unmatched junction nucleotides: 16. Germline V gives CDR1 LGHDT, CDR2 YNNKEL (reference sequence). The CDR3 totals 20 residues. CDR3 sequence (DNA): TGTGCCAGCAGCCATCGGACATTGGGACTAGCGGGGGGCCCACGGGAGACCCAGTACTTC. Translating it yields CASSHRTLGLAGGPRETQYF.

The J gene is TRBJ2-1, the V gene TRBV28, with 8 bases matching TRBD1. Unmatched junction bases numbered 8, after V lost 2 bases and J lost 5 bases. CDR1 is MDHEN and CDR2 is SYDVKM in the germline V gene. The CDR3 spans 16 residues. CDR3 in DNA: TGTGCCAGCAGTTTAGCCCCCACGGACAGGGACAATGAGCAGTTCTTC. Its protein product is CASSLAPTDRDNEQFF.

This clone showed up many times. V is TRBV14 and J is TRBJ2-1; 11 nucleotides align to TRBD2. Trimming removed 1 base from V and 7 bases from J; junction bases left unmatched: 12. This CDR3 has 18 amino acids. CDR1 is SGHDN and CDR2 is FVKESK in the germline V gene. The CDR3 DNA reads as TGTGCCAGCAGCCAAGCCACGAAGACTAGCGGGGCGTGGAATGAGCAGTTCTTC. This sequence encodes CASSQATKTSGAWNEQFF.

The chain recombines TRBV27 with TRBJ2-7; the match to TRBD2 covers 13 bases. The CDR3 runs to 16 residues. Trimming cost V 4 bases and J 7 bases; bases outside gene matches: 10. Looked up from germline, CDR1 is MNHEY and CDR2 is SMNVEV (reference sequence). CDR3: CASSSNPGLAGAEQYF. The CDR3 DNA follows: TGTGCCAGCAGTTCAAACCCTGGACTAGCGGGAGCTGAGCAGTACTTC.

The rearrangement links TRBV29-1 to TRBJ2-6, with TRBD1 matching 7 bases. The CDR3 has 18 amino acids. Germline assignment: CDR1 SQVTM and CDR2 ANQGSEA. V lost 4 bases, J lost 0 bases, and 12 bases stayed unmatched. This chain's CDR3 is CSVGGTVYTSSGANVLTF. CDR3 DNA sequence: TGCAGCGTTGGGGGGACAGTATATACCTCCTCTGGGGCCAACGTCCTGACTTTC.

The J gene is TRBJ2-1, the V gene TRBV7-3; 9 bases agree with TRBD1. The CDR3 contains 17 residues. After removal of 0 bases from V and 9 bases from J, the junction contained 12 bases not matched to a gene. Germline lookup yields CDR1 SGHTA and CDR2 FQGTGA. In DNA form, the CDR3 reads TGTGCCAGCAGCTTAACGAGCGTAACAGGGGGCTGGGGTGAGCAGTTCTTC. This codes for CASSLTSVTGGWGEQFF.

The chain uses TRBV28 and TRBJ1-5; 8 bases align to TRBD1. Losses at the gene ends were 2 bases for V and 3 bases for J; bases not matched to a gene: 9. The CDR3 covers 17 residues. From germline, CDR1 is MDHEN and CDR2 SYDVKM. This CDR3 is CASSLGRGRADNQPQHF. CDR3 in DNA: TGTGCCAGCAGTTTAGGCAGGGGGCGAGCGGACAATCAGCCCCAGCATTTT. The whole variable domain, remainder taken from reference TRBV28 and TRBJ1-5, is DVKVTQSSRYLVKRTGEKVFLECVQDMDHENMFWYRQDPGLGLRLIYFSYDVKMKEKGDIPEGYSVSREKKERFSLILESASTNQTSMYLCASSLGRGRADNQPQHFGDGTRLSIL.

This clone has just a few counts. This CDR3 is CASSQSGGRLYGYTF. Here the CDR3 DNA reads TGTGCCAGCAGCCAGAGCGGGGGCAGGCTCTATGGCTACACCTTC. The chain carries TRBV3-1 (or the pseudogene TRBV3-2) and TRBJ1-2, with a tentative D call TRBD1 (6 bases). Germline V gene sequence: CDR1 LGHDT, CDR2 YNNKEL (reference sequence). With 3 bases removed from V and 4 bases from J, the gap between germline ends came to 15 bases. CDR3 length: 15 residues.

The chain carries TRBV7-8 and TRBJ2-3; 8 nucleotides match TRBD2. Germline V CDR1 and CDR2: SGHVS, FQNEAQ. This CDR3 region has 16 residues. Germline trimming cut 4 bases from V and 6 bases from J; bases unmatched to any gene: 12. The DNA for the CDR3 is TGTGCCAGCAGCTCCAAGCGGGAGATTTCAAGTGATACGCAGTATTTT. As protein: CASSSKREISSDTQYF.

The chain has TRBV10-3 and TRBJ2-2, with D hard to call. Trimming removed 7 bases at V and 7 bases at J, with 13 bases between. From germline, CDR1 is ENHRY and CDR2 SYGVKD. The CDR3 contains 13 residues. CDR3 region: CAIKLGTVGELFF. The CDR3 nucleotides read TGTGCCATCAAGTTGGGCACAGTCGGGGAGCTGTTTTTT.